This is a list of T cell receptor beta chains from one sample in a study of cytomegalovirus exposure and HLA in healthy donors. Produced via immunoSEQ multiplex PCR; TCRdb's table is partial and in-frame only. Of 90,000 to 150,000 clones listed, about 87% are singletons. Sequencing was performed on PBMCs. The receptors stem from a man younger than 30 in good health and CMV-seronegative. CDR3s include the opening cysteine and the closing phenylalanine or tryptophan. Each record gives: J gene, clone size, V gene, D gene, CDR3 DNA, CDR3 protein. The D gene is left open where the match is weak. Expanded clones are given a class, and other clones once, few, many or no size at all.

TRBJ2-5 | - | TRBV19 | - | TGTGCCAGTGGCAGTGACAGGCAAGAGACCCAGTACTTC | CASGSDRQETQYF
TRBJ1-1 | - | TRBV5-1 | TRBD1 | TGCGCCAGCAGCTTGGCGGGACAGGGTGTCGGTGAAGCTTTCTTT | CASSLAGQGVGEAFF
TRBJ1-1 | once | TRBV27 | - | TGTGCCAGCAGGCTCTACCAGGGATATAACACTGAAGCTTTCTTT | CASRLYQGYNTEAFF
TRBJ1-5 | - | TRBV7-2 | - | TGTGCCAGCAGCTTAGCCCAGGTTAGCAATCAGCCCCAGCATTTT | CASSLAQVSNQPQHF
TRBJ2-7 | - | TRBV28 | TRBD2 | TGTGCCAGCAGTTCGAATAGCGGGGCCACCTACGAGCAGTACTTC | CASSSNSGATYEQYF
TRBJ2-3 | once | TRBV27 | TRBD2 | TGTGCCAGCAGTTACGGGCGTAGCGGGGGGGCGGTAGATACGCAGTATTTT | CASSYGRSGGAVDTQYF
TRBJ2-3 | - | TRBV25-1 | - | TGTGCCAGCAGTGAACAGAACACAGATACGCAGTATTTT | CASSEQNTDTQYF
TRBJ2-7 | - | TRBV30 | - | TGTGCCTGGTCCCCTGGACAGTCCTACGAGCAGTACTTC | CAWSPGQSYEQYF
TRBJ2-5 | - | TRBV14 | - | TGTGCCAGCAGCCAAGACCTAGACGGGACCCAGTACTTC | CASSQDLDGTQYF
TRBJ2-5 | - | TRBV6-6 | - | TGTGCCAGCAGGCAGACATCTTGGCAAGAGACCCAGTACTTC | CASRQTSWQETQYF
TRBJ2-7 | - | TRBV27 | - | TGTGCCAGCAGTCCGACGGGAACGCCGTCCGAGCAGTACTTC | CASSPTGTPSEQYF
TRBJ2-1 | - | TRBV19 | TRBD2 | TGTGCCAGTAGTACGCAAGCGGGAGCGGGCAATGAGCAGTTCTTC | CASSTQAGAGNEQFF
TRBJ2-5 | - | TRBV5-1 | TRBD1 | TGCGCCAGCAGCTTGGGGACAGGGGCCCTACAAGAGACCCAGTACTTC | CASSLGTGALQETQYF
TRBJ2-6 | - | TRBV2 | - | TGTGCCAGCAGGCAGGGGTCCGGGGCCAACGTCCTGACTTTC | CASRQGSGANVLTF
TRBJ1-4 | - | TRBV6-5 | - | TGTGCCAGCAGTTACTCGTCTATCTGGGGAGAACTGTTTTTT | CASSYSSIWGELFF
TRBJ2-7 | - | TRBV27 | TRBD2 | TGTGCCAGCAGTTTATCGGGACTAGCGGGAGATAGTCACGAGCAGTACTTC | CASSLSGLAGDSHEQYF
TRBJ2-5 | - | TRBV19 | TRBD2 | TGTGCCAGCGCGCCATATAGCGGGAGGTCCTTAAGAGAGACCCAGTACTTC | CASAPYSGRSLRETQYF
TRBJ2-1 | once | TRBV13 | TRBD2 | TGTGCCAGCAGCTACCTAGCGGGAGGTTACAATGAGCAGTTCTTC | CASSYLAGGYNEQFF
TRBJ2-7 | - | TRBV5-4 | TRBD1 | TGTGCCAGCAGCGACCGGGACAGACAAATTTACGAGCAGTACTTC | CASSDRDRQIYEQYF
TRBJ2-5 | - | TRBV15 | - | TGTGCCACCACCCTAGACAGTCTTCAAGAGACCCAGTACTTC | CATTLDSLQETQYF
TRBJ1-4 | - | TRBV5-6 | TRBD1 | TGTGCCAGCAGCACCGGGACAGGGGGTGGATTTAATGAAAAACTGTTTTTT | CASSTGTGGGFNEKLFF
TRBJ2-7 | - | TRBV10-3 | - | TGTGCCATCAGTGGCGGTACCACCTCCTACGAGCAGTACTTC | CAISGGTTSYEQYF
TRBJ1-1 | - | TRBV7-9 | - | TGTGCCAGCAGCCCTACAGGGAACACTGAAGCTTTCTTT | CASSPTGNTEAFF
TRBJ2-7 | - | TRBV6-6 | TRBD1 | TGTGCCAGCAGGCAATCGGGACAGGGCCACGAGCAGTACTTC | CASRQSGQGHEQYF
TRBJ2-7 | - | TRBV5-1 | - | TGCGCCAGCAGGTCACTACTGCGTAAACTCATCCTAGTTGTGCAGTACTTC | CASRSLLRKLILVVQYF
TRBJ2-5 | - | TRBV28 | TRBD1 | TGTGCCAGCAGACGAACAGGGGGCTGGGAGACCCAGTACTTC | CASRRTGGWETQYF
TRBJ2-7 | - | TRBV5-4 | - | TGTGCCAGCAGCTTGGGCAGGTCCTACGAGCAGTACTTC | CASSLGRSYEQYF